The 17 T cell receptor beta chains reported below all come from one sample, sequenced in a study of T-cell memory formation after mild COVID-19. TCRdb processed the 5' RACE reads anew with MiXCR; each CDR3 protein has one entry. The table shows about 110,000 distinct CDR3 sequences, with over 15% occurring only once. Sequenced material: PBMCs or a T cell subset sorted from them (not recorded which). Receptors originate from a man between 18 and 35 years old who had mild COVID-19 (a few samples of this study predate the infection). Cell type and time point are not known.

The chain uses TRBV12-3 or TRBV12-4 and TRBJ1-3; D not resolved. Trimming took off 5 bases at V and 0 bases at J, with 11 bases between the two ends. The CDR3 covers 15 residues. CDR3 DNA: TGTGCCAGCAGTATTGACGGAGGCTCTGGAAACACCATATATTTT. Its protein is CASSIDGGSGNTIYF.

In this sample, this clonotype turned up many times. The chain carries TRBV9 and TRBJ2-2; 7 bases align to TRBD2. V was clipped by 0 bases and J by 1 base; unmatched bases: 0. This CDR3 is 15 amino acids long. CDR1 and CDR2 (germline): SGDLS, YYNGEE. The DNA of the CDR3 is TGTGCCAGCAGCGTAGGCGGGGGGAACACCGGGGAGCTGTTTTTT. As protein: CASSVGGGNTGELFF.

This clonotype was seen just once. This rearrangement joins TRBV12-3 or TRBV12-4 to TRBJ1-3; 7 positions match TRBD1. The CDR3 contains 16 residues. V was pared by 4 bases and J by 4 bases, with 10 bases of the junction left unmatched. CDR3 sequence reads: CASSSGTVLEGNTIYF. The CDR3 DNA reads TGTGCCAGCAGTTCGGGGACAGTTTTGGAGGGAAACACCATATATTTT.

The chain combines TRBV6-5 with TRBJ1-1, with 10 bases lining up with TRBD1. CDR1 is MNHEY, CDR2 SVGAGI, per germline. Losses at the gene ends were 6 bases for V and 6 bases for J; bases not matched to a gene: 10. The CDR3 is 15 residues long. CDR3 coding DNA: TGTGCCAGCAGAGAACCGGGACAGGGGAGTGCTGAAGCTTTCTTT. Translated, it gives CASREPGQGSAEAFF.

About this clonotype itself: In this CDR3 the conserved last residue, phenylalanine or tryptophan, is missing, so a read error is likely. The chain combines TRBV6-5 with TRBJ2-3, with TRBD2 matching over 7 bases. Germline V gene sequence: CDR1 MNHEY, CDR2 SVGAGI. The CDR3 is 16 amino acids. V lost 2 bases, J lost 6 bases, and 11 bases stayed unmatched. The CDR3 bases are TGTGCCAGCAGTTACGTGCCGGGGGGTAAAGGGGATACGCAGTATATT. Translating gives CASSYVPGGKGDTQYI.

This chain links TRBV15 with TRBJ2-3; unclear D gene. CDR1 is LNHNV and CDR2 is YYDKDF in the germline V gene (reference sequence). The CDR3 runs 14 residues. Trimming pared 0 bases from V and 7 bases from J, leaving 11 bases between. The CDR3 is CATSRDRATHTQYF. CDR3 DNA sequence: TGTGCCACCAGCAGAGATCGGGCCACTCATACGCAGTATTTT.

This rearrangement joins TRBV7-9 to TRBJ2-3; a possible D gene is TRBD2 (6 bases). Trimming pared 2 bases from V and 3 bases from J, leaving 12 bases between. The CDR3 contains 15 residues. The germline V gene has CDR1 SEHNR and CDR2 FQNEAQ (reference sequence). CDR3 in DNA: TGTGCCAGCAGCTTACGGGACTTCGAGACAGATACGCAGTATTTT. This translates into CASSLRDFETDTQYF. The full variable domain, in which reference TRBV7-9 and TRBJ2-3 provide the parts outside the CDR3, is DTGVSQNPRHKITKRGQNVTFRCDPISEHNRLYWYRQTLGQGPEFLTYFQNEAQLEKSRLLSDRFSAERPKGSFSTLEIQRTEQGDSAMYLCASSLRDFETDTQYFGPGTRLTVL.

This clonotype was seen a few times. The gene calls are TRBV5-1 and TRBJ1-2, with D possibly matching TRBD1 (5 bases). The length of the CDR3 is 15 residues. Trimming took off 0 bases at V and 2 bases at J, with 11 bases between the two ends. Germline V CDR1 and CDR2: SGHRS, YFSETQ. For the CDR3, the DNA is TGCGCCAGCAGCTTGGAGCGTTGGGGGAACTATGGCTACACCTTC. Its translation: CASSLERWGNYGYTF.

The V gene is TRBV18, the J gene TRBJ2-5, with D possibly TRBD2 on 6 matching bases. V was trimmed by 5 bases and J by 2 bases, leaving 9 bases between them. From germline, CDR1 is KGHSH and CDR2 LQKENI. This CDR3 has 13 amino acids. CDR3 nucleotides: TGTGCCAGCTCAGGTAGCGGACAAGAGACCCAGTACTTC. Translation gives CASSGSGQETQYF.

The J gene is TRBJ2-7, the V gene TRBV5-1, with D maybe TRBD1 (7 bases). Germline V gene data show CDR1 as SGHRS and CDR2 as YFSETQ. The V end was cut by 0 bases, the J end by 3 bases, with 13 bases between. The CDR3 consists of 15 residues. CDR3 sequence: CASSLVPGGIYEQYF. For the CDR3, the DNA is TGCGCCAGCAGCTTGGTGCCAGGGGGGATCTACGAGCAGTACTTC.

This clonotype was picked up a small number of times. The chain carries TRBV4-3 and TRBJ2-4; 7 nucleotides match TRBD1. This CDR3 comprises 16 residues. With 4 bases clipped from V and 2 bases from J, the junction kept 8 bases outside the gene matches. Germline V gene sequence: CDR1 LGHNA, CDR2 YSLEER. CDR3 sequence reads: CASSPGRGRPKNIQYF. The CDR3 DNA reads TGCGCCAGCAGCCCGGGTAGGGGGCGACCCAAAAACATTCAGTACTTC.

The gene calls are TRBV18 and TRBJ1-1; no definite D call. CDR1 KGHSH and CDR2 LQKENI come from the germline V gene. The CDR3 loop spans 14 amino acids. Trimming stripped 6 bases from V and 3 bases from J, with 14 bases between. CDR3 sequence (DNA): TGTGCCAGCTCCCCCCAACCCCGGGACACTGAAGCTTTCTTT. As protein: CASSPQPRDTEAFF. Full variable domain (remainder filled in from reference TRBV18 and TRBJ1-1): NAGVMQNPRHLVRRRGQEARLRCSPMKGHSHVYWYRQLPEEGLKFMVYLQKENIIDESGMPKERFSAEFPKEGPSILRIQQVVRGDSAAYFCASSPQPRDTEAFFGQGTRLTVV.

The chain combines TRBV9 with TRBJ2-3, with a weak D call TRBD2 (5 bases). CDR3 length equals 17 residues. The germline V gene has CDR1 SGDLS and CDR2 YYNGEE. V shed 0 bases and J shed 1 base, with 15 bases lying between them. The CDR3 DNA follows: TGTGCCAGCAGCGTAGCTCCGGGGTTGAGGCGCACAGATACGCAGTATTTT. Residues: CASSVAPGLRRTDTQYF.

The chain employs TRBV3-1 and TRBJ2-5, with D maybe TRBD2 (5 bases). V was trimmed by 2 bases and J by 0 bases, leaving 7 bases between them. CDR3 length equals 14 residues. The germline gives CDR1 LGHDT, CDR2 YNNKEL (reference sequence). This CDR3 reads CASSQRRDQETQYF. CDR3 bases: TGTGCCAGCAGCCAAAGGCGGGACCAAGAGACCCAGTACTTC.

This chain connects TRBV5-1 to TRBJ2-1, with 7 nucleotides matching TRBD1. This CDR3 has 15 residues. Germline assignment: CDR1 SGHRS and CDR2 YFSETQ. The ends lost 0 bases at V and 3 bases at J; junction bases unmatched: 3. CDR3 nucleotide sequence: TGCGCCAGCAGCTTGGCTGGGACAGTCTACAATGAGCAGTTCTTC. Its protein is CASSLAGTVYNEQFF.

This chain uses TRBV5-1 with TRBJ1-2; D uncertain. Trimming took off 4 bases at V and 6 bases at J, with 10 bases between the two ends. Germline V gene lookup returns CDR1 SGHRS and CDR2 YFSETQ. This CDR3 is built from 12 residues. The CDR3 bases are TGCGCCAGCAGCACCACAGAGGATGGCTACACCTTC. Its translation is CASSTTEDGYTF. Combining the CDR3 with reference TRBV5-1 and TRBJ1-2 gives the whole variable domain KAGVTQTPRYLIKTRGQQVTLSCSPISGHRSVSWYQQTPGQGLQFLFEYFSETQRNKGNFPGRFSGRQFSNSRSEMNVSTLELGDSALYLCASSTTEDGYTFGSGTRLTVV.

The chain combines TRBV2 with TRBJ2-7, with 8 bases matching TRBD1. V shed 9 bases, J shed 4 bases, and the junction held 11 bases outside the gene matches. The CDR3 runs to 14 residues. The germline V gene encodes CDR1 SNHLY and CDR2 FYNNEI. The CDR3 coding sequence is TGTGCCAGTCGGGACAGGTCAAGTAGTTACGAGCAGTACTTC. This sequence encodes CASRDRSSSYEQYF. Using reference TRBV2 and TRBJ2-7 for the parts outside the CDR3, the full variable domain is EPEVTQTPSHQVTQMGQEVILRCVPISNHLYFYWYRQILGQKVEFLVSFYNNEISEKSEIFDDQFSVERPDGSNFTLKIRSTKLEDSAMYFCASRDRSSSYEQYFGPGTRLTVT.